The entry below gives a single T cell receptor (beta chain) sequence along with its context. Methods used by the authors: Reference gene primers were amplified, and this amplification served to estimate nucleated cell counts. Assay: immunoSEQ multiplex PCR; the TCRdb copy retains only in-frame clones and omits some. That table furnishes V, J and clone size, whereas the DNA furnished D and trimming. Among 310,000 or so clones, roughly 89% were seen once, and the ten largest hold 9.9%. Enrollment of patients from Seattle took place during active infection, with longitudinal follow-up. V shed 4 bases, J shed 0 bases, and the junction held 1 base outside the gene matches. There are 14 residues in the CDR3. CDR1 and CDR2 (germline): ENHRY, SYGVKD. These data are taken from a study of blood T cell repertoires in COVID-19. Whole-study context: Donors in the United States, Italy and Spain gave samples during acute or convalescent COVID-19.

The chain carries TRBV10-3 and TRBJ2-7, with 9 positions matching TRBD1. Sequenced material: peripheral blood. The source of this sequence is a man aged 25 to 40 with COVID-19, enrolled during active disease. The CDR3 spells CAISGGQGSYEQYF. The CDR3, as DNA: TGTGCCATCAGTGGGGGACAGGGCTCCTACGAGCAGTACTTC.